This TCR beta chain was recorded in a study of blood T cell repertoires in COVID-19. Study details: From T cells, B-cell-depleted T cells, or PBMCs came the material, which was cDNA or gDNA.

V shed 1 base and J 6 bases; nucleotides not matched to a gene: 3. This CDR3 is 14 amino acids long. Germline V gene sequence: CDR1 MNHEY, CDR2 SVGAGI. In its sample, this clone was seen once. Per the study methods: Amplification from reference gene primers served as the basis for estimated nucleated cell counts. This table comes from immunoSEQ multiplex PCR, and its TCRdb copy is limited to in-frame clones, with some not included. Clone size and the V and J calls come from that table; the DNA yielded D and trimming. The sample contains roughly 220,000 clones, 70% to 90% of which appear only once. The sequencing sample was made of peripheral blood. The V call is TRBV6-5, the J call TRBJ2-3, with 8 bases lining up with TRBD1. The clonotype comes from a man aged 80 or over with acute or convalescent COVID-19. The CDR3 region has the DNA TGTGCCAGCAGTTACTGGGACAGGCAGGATACGCAGTATTTT. Translated: CASSYWDRQDTQYF.